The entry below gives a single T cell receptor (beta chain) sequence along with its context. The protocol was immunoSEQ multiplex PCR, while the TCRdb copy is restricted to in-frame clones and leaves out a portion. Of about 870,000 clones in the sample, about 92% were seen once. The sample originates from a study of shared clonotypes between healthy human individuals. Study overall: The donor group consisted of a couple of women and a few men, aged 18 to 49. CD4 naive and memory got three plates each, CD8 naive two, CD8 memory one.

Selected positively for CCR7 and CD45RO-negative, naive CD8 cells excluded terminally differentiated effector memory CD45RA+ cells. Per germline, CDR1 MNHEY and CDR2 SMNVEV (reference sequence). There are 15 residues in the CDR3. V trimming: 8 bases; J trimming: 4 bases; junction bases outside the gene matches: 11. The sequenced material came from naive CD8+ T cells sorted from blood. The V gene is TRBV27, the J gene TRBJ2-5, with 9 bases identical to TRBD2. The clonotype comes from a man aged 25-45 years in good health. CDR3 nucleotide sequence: TGTGCCAGCGGGGTCATAGCGGGAGTGGTAGAGACCCAGTACTTC. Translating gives CASGVIAGVVETQYF.